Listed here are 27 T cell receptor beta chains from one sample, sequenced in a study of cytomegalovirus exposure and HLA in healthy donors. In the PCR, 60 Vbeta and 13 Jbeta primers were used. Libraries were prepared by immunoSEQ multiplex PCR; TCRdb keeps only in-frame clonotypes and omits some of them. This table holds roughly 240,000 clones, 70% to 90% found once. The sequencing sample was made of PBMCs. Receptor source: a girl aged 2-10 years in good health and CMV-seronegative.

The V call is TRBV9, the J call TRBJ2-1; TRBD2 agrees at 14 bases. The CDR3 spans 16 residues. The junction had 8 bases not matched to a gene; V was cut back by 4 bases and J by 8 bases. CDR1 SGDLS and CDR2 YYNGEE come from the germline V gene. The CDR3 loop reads CASSPTSGRDVHEQFF. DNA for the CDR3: TGTGCCAGCAGCCCGACTAGCGGGAGGGATGTCCATGAGCAGTTCTTC.

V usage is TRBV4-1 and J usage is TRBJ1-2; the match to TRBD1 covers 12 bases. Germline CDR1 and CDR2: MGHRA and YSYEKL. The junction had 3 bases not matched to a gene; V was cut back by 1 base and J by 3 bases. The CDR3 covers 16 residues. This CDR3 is CASSQGGTGGHYGYTF. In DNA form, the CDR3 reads TGCGCCAGCAGCCAAGGAGGGACAGGGGGCCACTATGGCTACACCTTC.

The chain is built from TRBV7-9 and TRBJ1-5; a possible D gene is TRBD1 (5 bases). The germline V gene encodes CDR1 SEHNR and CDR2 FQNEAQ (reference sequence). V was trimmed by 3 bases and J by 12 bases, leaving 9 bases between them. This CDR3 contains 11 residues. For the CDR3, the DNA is TGTGCCAGCAGCTTGGGTCAGGGCCAGCATTTT. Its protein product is CASSLGQGQHF.

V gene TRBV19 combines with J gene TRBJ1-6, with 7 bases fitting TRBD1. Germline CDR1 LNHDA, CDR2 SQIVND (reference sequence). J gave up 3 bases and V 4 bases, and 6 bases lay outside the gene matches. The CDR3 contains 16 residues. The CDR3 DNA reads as TGTGCCAGTAGTAAAGCAGGGACAGTCTATAATTCACCCCTCCACTTT. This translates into CASSKAGTVYNSPLHF.

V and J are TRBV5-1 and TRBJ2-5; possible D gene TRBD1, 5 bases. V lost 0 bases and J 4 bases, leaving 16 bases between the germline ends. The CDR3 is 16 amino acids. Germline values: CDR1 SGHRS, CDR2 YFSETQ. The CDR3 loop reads CASSLVGIGVGETQYF. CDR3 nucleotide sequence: TGCGCCAGCAGCTTGGTCGGTATAGGGGTGGGAGAGACCCAGTACTTC.

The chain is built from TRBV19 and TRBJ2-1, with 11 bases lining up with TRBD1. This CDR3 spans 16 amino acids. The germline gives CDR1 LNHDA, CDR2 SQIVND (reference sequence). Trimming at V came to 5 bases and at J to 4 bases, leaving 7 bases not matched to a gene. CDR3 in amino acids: CASSLDRGQRYNEQFF. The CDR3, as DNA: TGTGCCAGTAGTTTGGACAGGGGGCAAAGGTACAATGAGCAGTTCTTC.

CDR3 in DNA: TGTGCCAGCAGCTCAGATGATCAGTACAATGAGCAGTTCTTC. This encodes CASSSDDQYNEQFF. This sequence joins TRBV13 and TRBJ2-1; no reliable D call. The CDR3 consists of 14 residues. CDR1 is PRHDT and CDR2 is FYEKMQ in the germline V gene (reference sequence). Trimming took off 4 bases at V and 4 bases at J, with 11 bases between the two ends.

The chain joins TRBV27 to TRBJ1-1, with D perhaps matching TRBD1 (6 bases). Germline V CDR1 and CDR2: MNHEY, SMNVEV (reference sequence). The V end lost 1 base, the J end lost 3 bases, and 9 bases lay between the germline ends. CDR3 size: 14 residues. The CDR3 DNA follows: TGTGCCAGCAGTTTATATTCAGGGGACACTGAAGCTTTCTTT. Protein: CASSLYSGDTEAFF.

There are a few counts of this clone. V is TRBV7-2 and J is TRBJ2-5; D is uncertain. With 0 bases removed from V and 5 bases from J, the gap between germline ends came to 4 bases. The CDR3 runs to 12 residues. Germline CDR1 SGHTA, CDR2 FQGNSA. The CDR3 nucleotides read TGTGCCAGCAGCTTAGCGAGGGAGACCCAGTACTTC. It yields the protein CASSLARETQYF.

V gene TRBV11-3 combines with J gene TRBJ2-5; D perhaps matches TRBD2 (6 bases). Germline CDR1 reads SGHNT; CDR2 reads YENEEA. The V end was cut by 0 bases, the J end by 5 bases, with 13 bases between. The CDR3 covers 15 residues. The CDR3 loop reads CASSLDRGSGETQYF. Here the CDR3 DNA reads TGTGCCAGCAGCTTAGATCGGGGGAGTGGGGAGACCCAGTACTTC.

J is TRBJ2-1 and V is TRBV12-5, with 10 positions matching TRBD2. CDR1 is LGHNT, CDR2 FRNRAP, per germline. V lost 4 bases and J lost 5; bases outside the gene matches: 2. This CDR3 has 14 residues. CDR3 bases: TGTGCTAGTGGTTATAGCGGGGGGCACAATGAGCAGTTCTTC. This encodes CASGYSGGHNEQFF.

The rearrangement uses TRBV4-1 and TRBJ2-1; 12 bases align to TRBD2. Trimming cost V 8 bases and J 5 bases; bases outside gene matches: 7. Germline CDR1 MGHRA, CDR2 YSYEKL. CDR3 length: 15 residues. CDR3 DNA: TGCGCCAGCTCCTATCGGACTAGCGGGGACAATGAGCAGTTCTTC. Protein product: CASSYRTSGDNEQFF.

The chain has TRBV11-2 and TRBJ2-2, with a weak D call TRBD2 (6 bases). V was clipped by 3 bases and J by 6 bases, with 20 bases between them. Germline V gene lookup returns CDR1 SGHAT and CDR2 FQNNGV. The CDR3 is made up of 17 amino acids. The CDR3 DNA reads TGTGCCAGCAGCTTGGGGCCTGCGGGGCCTAGGCCCGGGGAGCTGTTTTTT. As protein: CASSLGPAGPRPGELFF.

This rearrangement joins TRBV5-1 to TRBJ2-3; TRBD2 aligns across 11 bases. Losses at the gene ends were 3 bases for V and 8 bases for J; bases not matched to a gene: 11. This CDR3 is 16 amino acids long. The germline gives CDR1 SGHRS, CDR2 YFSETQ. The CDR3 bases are TGCGCCAGCAGCTCCCCCCTAGCGGGAGGACCGATTACGCAGTATTTT. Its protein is CASSSPLAGGPITQYF.

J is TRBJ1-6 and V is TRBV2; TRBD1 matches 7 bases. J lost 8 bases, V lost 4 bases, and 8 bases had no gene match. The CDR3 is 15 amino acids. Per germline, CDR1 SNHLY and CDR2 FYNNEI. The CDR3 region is CASSVEGASDSPLHF. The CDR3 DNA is TGTGCCAGCAGTGTTGAGGGGGCTTCGGATTCACCCCTCCACTTT.

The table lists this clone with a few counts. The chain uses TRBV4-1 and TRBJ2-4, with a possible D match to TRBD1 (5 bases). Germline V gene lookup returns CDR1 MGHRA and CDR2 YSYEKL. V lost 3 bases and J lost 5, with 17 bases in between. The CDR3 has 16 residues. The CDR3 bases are TGCGCCAGCAGCCAGGCAACAGGACCCCCCGAAAACATTCAGTACTTC. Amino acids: CASSQATGPPENIQYF.

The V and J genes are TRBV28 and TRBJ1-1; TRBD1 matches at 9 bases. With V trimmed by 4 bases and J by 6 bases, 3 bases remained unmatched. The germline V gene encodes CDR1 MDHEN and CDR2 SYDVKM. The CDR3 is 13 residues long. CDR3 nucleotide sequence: TGTGCCAGCAGTTGGACAGGGGAGGCTGAAGCTTTCTTT. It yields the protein CASSWTGEAEAFF.

The CDR3 DNA follows: TGTGCCAGCACTAAGGACAGGGTCAATCAGCCCCAGCATTTT. Residues: CASTKDRVNQPQHF. The chain employs TRBV2 and TRBJ1-5, with TRBD1 matching over 8 bases. This CDR3 is 14 amino acids long. V dropped 7 bases and J dropped 3; count of bases not matched to a gene: 5. CDR1 is SNHLY, CDR2 FYNNEI, per germline. Based on the CDR3 plus reference TRBV2 and TRBJ1-5, the full variable domain is EPEVTQTPSHQVTQMGQEVILRCVPISNHLYFYWYRQILGQKVEFLVSFYNNEISEKSEIFDDQFSVERPDGSNFTLKIRSTKLEDSAMYFCASTKDRVNQPQHFGDGTRLSIL.

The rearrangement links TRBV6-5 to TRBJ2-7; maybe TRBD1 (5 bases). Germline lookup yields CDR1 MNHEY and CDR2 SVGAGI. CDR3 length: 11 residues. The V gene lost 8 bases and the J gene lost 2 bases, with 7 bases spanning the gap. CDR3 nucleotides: TGTGCCAGCCAGGACACCTACGAGCAGTACTTC. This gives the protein CASQDTYEQYF.

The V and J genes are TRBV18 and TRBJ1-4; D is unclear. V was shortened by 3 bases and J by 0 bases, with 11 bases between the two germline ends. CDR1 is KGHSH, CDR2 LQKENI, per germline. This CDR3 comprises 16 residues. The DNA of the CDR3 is TGTGCCAGCTCACCCACAGCTTATGCAACTAATGAAAAACTGTTTTTT. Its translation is CASSPTAYATNEKLFF.

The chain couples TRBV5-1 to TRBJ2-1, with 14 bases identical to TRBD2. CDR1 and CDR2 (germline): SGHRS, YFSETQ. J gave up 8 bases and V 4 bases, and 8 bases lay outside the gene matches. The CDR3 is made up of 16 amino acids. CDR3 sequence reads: CASSPGLAGVIDEQFF. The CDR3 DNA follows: TGCGCCAGCAGCCCGGGACTAGCGGGAGTAATCGATGAGCAGTTCTTC. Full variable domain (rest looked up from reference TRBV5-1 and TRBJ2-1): KAGVTQTPRYLIKTRGQQVTLSCSPISGHRSVSWYQQTPGQGLQFLFEYFSETQRNKGNFPGRFSGRQFSNSRSEMNVSTLELGDSALYLCASSPGLAGVIDEQFFGPGTRLTVL.

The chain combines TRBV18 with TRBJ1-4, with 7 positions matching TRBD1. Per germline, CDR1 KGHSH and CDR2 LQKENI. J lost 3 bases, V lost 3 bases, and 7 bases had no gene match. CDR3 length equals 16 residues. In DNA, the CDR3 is TGTGCCAGCTCACCTCGAGGGACAGTGCCTAATGAAAAACTGTTTTTT. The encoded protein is CASSPRGTVPNEKLFF.

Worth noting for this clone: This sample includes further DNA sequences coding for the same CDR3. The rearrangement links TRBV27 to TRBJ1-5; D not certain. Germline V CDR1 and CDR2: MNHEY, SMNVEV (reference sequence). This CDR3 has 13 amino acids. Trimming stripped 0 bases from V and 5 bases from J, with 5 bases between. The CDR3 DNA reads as TGTGCCAGCAGTTTATCGAGGGATCAGCCCCAGCATTTT. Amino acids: CASSLSRDQPQHF.

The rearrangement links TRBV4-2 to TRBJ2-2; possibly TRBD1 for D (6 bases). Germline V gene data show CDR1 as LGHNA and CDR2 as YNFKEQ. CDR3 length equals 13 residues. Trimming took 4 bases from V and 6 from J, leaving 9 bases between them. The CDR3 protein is CASSPRGPGELFF. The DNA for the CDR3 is TGTGCCAGCAGCCCCAGGGGTCCCGGGGAGCTGTTTTTT.

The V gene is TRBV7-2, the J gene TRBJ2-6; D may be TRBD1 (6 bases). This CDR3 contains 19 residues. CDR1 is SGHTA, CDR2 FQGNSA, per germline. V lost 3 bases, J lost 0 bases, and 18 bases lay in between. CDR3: CASSFGSRTADSGANVLTF. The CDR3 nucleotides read TGTGCCAGCAGCTTCGGATCCAGGACAGCCGACTCTGGGGCCAACGTCCTGACTTTC.

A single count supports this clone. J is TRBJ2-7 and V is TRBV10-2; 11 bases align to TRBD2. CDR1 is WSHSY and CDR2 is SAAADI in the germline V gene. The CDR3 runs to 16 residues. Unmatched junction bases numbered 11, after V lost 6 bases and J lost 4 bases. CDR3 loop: CASREVGTSGSYEQYF. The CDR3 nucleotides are TGCGCCAGCAGGGAGGTGGGAACTAGCGGGAGTTACGAGCAGTACTTC.

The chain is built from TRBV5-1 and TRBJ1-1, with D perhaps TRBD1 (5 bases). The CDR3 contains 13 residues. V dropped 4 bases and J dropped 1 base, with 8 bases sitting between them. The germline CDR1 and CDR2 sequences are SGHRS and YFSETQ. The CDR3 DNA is TGCGCCAGCAGCGGTCAGGGGAACACTGAAGCTTTCTTT. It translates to CASSGQGNTEAFF.